This entry lists 14 T cell receptor beta chains sequenced from one sample in a study of PD-L1 blockade in urothelial cancer. Using immunoSEQ multiplex PCR, the repertoire was profiled, and TCRdb retains in-frame clones only, with some absent. This sample has roughly 77,000 clones, with 84% found just once. The time point here: pretreatment peripheral blood. Sequencing was performed on PBMCs, taken around atezolizumab (anti-PD-L1) treatment. These receptors originate from a woman aged 70-85 years with urothelial cancer.

The V call is TRBV5-1, the J call TRBJ1-2; D gene ambiguous. This CDR3 is 17 amino acids long. V was clipped by 4 bases and J by 7 bases, with 26 bases between them. CDR1 SGHRS and CDR2 YFSETQ come from the germline V gene. The CDR3 loop reads CASSPRTTHESFPGYTF. DNA for the CDR3: TGCGCCAGCAGCCCCCGGACTACCCACGAGAGTTTCCCTGGCTACACCTTC.

J is TRBJ1-1 and V is TRBV19; 9 bases match TRBD1. This CDR3 comprises 16 residues. V dropped 6 bases and J dropped 4; count of bases not matched to a gene: 12. CDR1 is LNHDA and CDR2 is SQIVND in the germline V gene (reference sequence). The CDR3 reads CASSRLQGARSTEAFF. The CDR3, as DNA: TGTGCCAGTAGCCGTCTACAGGGGGCGCGGAGCACTGAAGCTTTCTTT.

As DNA, the CDR3 is TGTGCCAGCAGCCAAGAAGTTGGCGGGGGGGCTTACGAGCAGTACTTC. As protein: CASSQEVGGGAYEQYF. The chain has TRBV4-2 and TRBJ2-7; 9 positions match TRBD2. The CDR3 sequence is 16 residues long. With 0 bases clipped from V and 4 bases from J, the junction kept 7 bases outside the gene matches. The V gene's germline CDR1 is LGHNA and CDR2 YNFKEQ.

This chain connects TRBV7-8 to TRBJ2-1; D perhaps matches TRBD1 (5 bases). CDR1 and CDR2 (germline): SGHVS, FQNEAQ. Trimming removed 7 bases at V and 0 bases at J, with 13 bases between. This CDR3 region has 15 residues. The CDR3 nucleotides read TGTGCCAGCATGAGCTTTAGGGGCTCCTACAATGAGCAGTTCTTC. Its protein is CASMSFRGSYNEQFF.

The rearrangement uses TRBV13 and TRBJ2-2; TRBD2 matches 7 bases. Germline trimming cut 1 base from V and 6 bases from J; bases unmatched to any gene: 2. In germline, CDR1 is PRHDT, CDR2 FYEKMQ (reference sequence). The CDR3 sequence is 14 residues long. CDR3 protein: CASSLATSPGELFF. Here the CDR3 DNA reads TGTGCCAGCAGCTTAGCGACTAGCCCCGGGGAGCTGTTTTTT.

The V and J genes are TRBV4-1 and TRBJ2-7; 10 nucleotides agree with TRBD2. This CDR3 is built from 18 residues. Germline trimming cut 0 bases from V and 8 bases from J; bases unmatched to any gene: 16. Germline CDR1 reads MGHRA; CDR2 reads YSYEKL. The CDR3: CASSQDGGIAGGFIKQYF. The CDR3 DNA sequence: TGCGCCAGCAGCCAAGACGGTGGAATAGCGGGAGGTTTTATAAAGCAGTACTTC.

The chain links TRBV13 to TRBJ2-1; 9 bases are shared with TRBD1. This CDR3 region has 16 residues. V was clipped by 5 bases and J by 9 bases; unmatched bases: 14. Germline CDR1 and CDR2: PRHDT and FYEKMQ (reference sequence). This CDR3 is CASSQPTGGAYVEQFF. For the CDR3, the DNA is TGTGCCAGCAGCCAGCCTACAGGGGGCGCTTACGTTGAGCAGTTCTTC.

The gene calls are TRBV6-4 and TRBJ1-5, with unresolved D. V was trimmed by 0 bases and J by 8 bases, leaving 5 bases between them. This CDR3 has 12 residues. Germline CDR1 MRHNA, CDR2 SNTAGT. CDR3 DNA sequence: TGTGCCAGCAGTGACTCGGGCAAGCCCCAGCATTTT. As protein: CASSDSGKPQHF.

V gene TRBV7-9 combines with J gene TRBJ2-7; unclear D gene. V was cut by 4 bases and J by 5 bases, with 21 bases left in between. This CDR3 is 16 amino acids long. The V gene's germline CDR1 is SEHNR and CDR2 FQNEAQ (reference sequence). CDR3 sequence: CASSSSLLGPRDEQYF. The CDR3 bases are TGTGCCAGCAGCTCTTCCCTCCTAGGCCCTCGGGACGAGCAGTACTTC.

This CDR3 reads CASSVASGSSYEQYF. The CDR3 DNA reads as TGTGCCAGCAGCGTTGCTAGCGGGAGCTCCTACGAGCAGTACTTC. This sequence joins TRBV7-8 and TRBJ2-7, with 10 bases fitting TRBD2. Germline CDR1 reads SGHVS; CDR2 reads FQNEAQ. V was pared by 5 bases and J by 0 bases, with 4 bases of the junction left unmatched. This CDR3 comprises 15 residues.

The J gene is TRBJ2-7, the V gene TRBV9, with 9 bases identical to TRBD2. The CDR3 is made up of 17 amino acids. V trimming: 0 bases; J trimming: 7 bases; junction bases outside the gene matches: 14. Germline CDR1 reads SGDLS; CDR2 reads YYNGEE. Written as DNA, the CDR3 is TGTGCCAGCAGCGTAGACGTAGCGGGAGCAATTGTAACTGAGCAGTACTTC. Its protein is CASSVDVAGAIVTEQYF.

This clone was seen a few times. V usage is TRBV25-1 and J usage is TRBJ2-5; TRBD2 aligns across 8 bases. The CDR3 runs 18 residues. The junction had 17 bases not matched to a gene; V was cut back by 3 bases and J by 5 bases. Per germline, CDR1 MGHDK and CDR2 SYGVNS. CDR3 nucleotide sequence: TGTGCCAGCAGTGACCCCCACGGATCCAGCGGGAGTCGGGAGACCCAGTACTTC. Protein product: CASSDPHGSSGSRETQYF.

CDR3 sequence: CASGFGAGAFF. The CDR3 bases are TGTGCTAGTGGTTTTGGGGCAGGTGCTTTCTTT. The chain joins TRBV12-5 to TRBJ1-1, with D possibly being TRBD1 (5 bases). Germline V gene lookup returns CDR1 LGHNT and CDR2 FRNRAP. Trimming cost V 3 bases and J 11 bases, with 10 bases left between them. The CDR3 consists of 11 residues.

The chain combines TRBV4-1 with TRBJ1-5, with a tentative D call TRBD1 (6 bases). Germline V gives CDR1 MGHRA, CDR2 YSYEKL. The CDR3 has 15 residues. The V end lost 0 bases, the J end lost 4 bases, and 10 bases lay between the germline ends. CDR3 DNA: TGCGCCAGCAGCCAAGAACGACAGGTAAATCAGCCCCAGCATTTT. This translates into CASSQERQVNQPQHF.